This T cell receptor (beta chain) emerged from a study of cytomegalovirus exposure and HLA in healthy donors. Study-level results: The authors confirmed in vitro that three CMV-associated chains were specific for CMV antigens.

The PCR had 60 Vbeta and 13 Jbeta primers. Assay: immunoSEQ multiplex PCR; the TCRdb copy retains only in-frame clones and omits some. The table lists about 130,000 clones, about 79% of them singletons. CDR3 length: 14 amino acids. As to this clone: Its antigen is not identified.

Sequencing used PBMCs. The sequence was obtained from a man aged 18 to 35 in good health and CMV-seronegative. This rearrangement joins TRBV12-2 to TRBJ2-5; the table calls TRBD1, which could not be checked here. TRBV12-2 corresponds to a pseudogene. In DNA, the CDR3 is TGTGCAAGTCGCTTAGCGGACACCCAAGAGACCCAGTACTTC. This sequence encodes CASRLADTQETQYF.